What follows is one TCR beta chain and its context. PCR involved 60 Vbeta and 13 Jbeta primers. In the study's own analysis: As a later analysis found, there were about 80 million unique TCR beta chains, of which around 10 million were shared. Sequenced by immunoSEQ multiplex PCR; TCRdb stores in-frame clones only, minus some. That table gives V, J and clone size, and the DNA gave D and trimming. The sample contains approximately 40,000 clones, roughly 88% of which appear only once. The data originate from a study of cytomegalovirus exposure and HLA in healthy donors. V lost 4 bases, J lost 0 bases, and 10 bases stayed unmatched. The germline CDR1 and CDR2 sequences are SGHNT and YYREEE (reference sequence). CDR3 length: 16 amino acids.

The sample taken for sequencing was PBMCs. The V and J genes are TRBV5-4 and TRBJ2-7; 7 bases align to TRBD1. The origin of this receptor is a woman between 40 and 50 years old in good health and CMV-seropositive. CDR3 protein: CASSRDREGNSYEQYF. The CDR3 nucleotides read TGTGCCAGCAGCCGAGACAGGGAAGGGAACTCCTACGAGCAGTACTTC.